Below, one T cell receptor beta chain is given with its context. What it binds is unknown. This sample is drawn from a study of T cell responses to AZD1222 COVID-19 vaccine. Study results and caveats: The repertoires were collected only after the peak T cell response. Females made up more of the donors, who were largely white British, and clonal diversity may have come out too low. After two AZD1222 doses, spike-specific TCR breadth and depth rose versus day 0. Baseline serology detected seropositivity in only six AZD1222 recipients.

Here immunoSEQ multiplex PCR was the method, and the copy in TCRdb shows in-frame clones only, minus some. This table has around 180,000 clones, 90% appearing once. The germline gives CDR1 SGHNT, CDR2 YENEEA. The CDR3 has 13 amino acids. V lost 5 bases, J lost 8 bases, and 12 bases lay in between. The V and J genes are TRBV11-3 and TRBJ1-4, with a possible D match to TRBD1 (5 bases). The clonotype comes from an adult in good health. This material consisted of peripheral blood, taken on day 0 of AZD1222 vaccination. As DNA, the CDR3 is TGTGCCAGCAGCCGGGACCCGAACGAAAAACTGTTTTTT. Its translation: CASSRDPNEKLFF.